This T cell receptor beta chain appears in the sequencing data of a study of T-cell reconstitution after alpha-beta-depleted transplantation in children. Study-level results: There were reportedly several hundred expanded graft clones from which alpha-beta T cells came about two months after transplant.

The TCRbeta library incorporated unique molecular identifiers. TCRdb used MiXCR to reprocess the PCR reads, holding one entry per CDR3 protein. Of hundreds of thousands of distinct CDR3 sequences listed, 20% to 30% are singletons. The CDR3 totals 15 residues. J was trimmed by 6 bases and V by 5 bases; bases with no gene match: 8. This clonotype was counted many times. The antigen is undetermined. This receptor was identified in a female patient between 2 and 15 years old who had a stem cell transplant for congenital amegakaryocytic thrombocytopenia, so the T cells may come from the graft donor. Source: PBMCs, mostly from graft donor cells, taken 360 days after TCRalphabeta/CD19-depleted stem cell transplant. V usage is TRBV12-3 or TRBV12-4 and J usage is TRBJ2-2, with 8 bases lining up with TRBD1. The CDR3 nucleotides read TGTGCCAGCAGTACAAGGACAGGGCGTTCCGGGGAGCTGTTTTTT. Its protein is CASSTRTGRSGELFF.